These 18 T cell receptor beta chains came from one sample sequenced in a study of blood T cell repertoires in COVID-19. The repertoire was sequenced with immunoSEQ multiplex PCR; TCRdb's copy has only in-frame clones and lacks some. Among approximately 97,000 clones listed, approximately 90% were seen once. Sequencing was carried out using peripheral blood. The source of these receptors is a man in his sixties with acute or convalescent COVID-19.

The chain recombines TRBV7-2 with TRBJ2-7; TRBD2 aligns across 11 bases. This CDR3 is built from 15 residues. V was clipped by 5 bases and J by 1 base; unmatched bases: 4. Germline loops: CDR1 SGHTA, CDR2 FQGNSA. The chain's CDR3 is CASSRGTSGSYEQYF. The CDR3, as DNA: TGTGCCAGCAGCCGCGGGACTAGCGGTTCCTACGAGCAGTACTTC. Together with reference TRBV7-2 and TRBJ2-7, the CDR3 gives the full variable domain: GAGVSQSPSNKVTEKGKDVELRCDPISGHTALYWYRQSLGQGLEFLIYFQGNSAPDKSGLPSDRFSAERTGGSVSTLTIQRTQQEDSAVYLCASSRGTSGSYEQYFGPGTRLTVT.

This clone was detected once. The J gene is TRBJ1-1, the V gene TRBV2; D possibly corresponds to TRBD1 (6 bases). Trimming removed 8 bases at V and 4 bases at J, with 11 bases between. CDR1 is SNHLY and CDR2 is FYNNEI in the germline V gene. The CDR3 extends over 12 amino acids. CDR3 bases: TGTGCCAGCGGGAGGGGGGGCACTGAAGCTTTCTTT. It is translated as CASGRGGTEAFF.

The chain recombines TRBV25-1 with TRBJ1-3; the D gene is possibly TRBD1 (6 bases). Trimming cost V 6 bases and J 2 bases, with 11 bases left between them. Germline CDR1 MGHDK, CDR2 SYGVNS. The CDR3 consists of 14 residues. CDR3 in DNA: TGTGCCAGCAGCGCACAGGGAGCTGGAAACACCATATATTTT. Translating gives CASSAQGAGNTIYF. The whole variable domain, remainder taken from reference TRBV25-1 and TRBJ1-3, is EADIYQTPRYLVIGTGKKITLECSQTMGHDKMYWYQQDPGMELHLIHYSYGVNSTEKGDLSSESTVSRIRTEHFPLTLESARPSHTSQYLCASSAQGAGNTIYFGEGSWLTVV.

This clone was detected once. This rearrangement joins TRBV18 to TRBJ2-7; no definite D call. CDR1 and CDR2 from the germline V gene are KGHSH and LQKENI. V lost 3 bases, J lost 4 bases, and 10 bases lay in between. The length of the CDR3 is 13 residues. The CDR3 protein is CASSPQSGYEQYV. In DNA form, the CDR3 reads TGTGCCAGCTCACCGCAGTCGGGTTACGAGCAGTACGTC.

The rearrangement joins TRBV18 to TRBJ1-5; D may be TRBD1 (5 bases). V shed 6 bases and J shed 0 bases, with 21 bases lying between them. The CDR3 consists of 18 residues. Germline V CDR1 and CDR2: KGHSH, LQKENI. The DNA for the CDR3 is TGTGCCAGCTCTTTTAAGGGGCCCGATATTGGTAGCAATCAGCCCCAGCATTTT. Residues: CASSFKGPDIGSNQPQHF.

CDR3 sequence: CAWAPAGGTEAFF. DNA of the CDR3: TGTGCCTGGGCCCCTGCGGGGGGCACTGAAGCTTTCTTT. The V gene is TRBV30, the J gene TRBJ1-1; tentative D call: TRBD1 (5 bases). The germline CDR1 and CDR2 sequences are GTSNPN and SVGIG (reference sequence). This CDR3 has 13 residues. V lost 5 bases and J 4 bases, leaving 14 bases between the germline ends. The complete variable domain, with remaining parts taken from reference TRBV30 and TRBJ1-1, reads SQTIHQWPATLVQPVGSPLSLECTVEGTSNPNLYWYRQAAGRGLQLLFYSVGIGQISSEVPQNLSASRPQDRQFILSSKKLLLSDSGFYLCAWAPAGGTEAFFGQGTRLTVV.

The chain has TRBV11-2 and TRBJ1-1; D possibly corresponds to TRBD1 (6 bases). Germline V gene lookup returns CDR1 SGHAT and CDR2 FQNNGV. There are 14 residues in the CDR3. Between the trimmed V and J ends, which lost 5 bases and 6 bases, there was a span of 16 bases. The chain's CDR3 is CASSPVTGSSEAFF. The CDR3 DNA follows: TGTGCCAGCAGCCCGGTCACAGGGTCTTCTGAAGCTTTCTTT.

This clone has a single count. The rearrangement uses TRBV11-2 and TRBJ2-1; D gene ambiguous. Germline CDR1 and CDR2: SGHAT and FQNNGV. The CDR3 has 13 residues. The V and J ends lost 2 bases and 14 bases respectively, with 16 bases between them. CDR3 nucleotides: TGTGCCAGCAGCTTACGGCAGTTCCTAGAAGAGTTCTTC. This sequence encodes CASSLRQFLEEFF.

This clone was seen once. Other DNA sequences from this sample encode an identical CDR3 as well. The DNA for the CDR3 is TGCGCCAGCAGCTTACAGGGGGCGGGCACTGAAGCTTTCTTT. Amino acids: CASSLQGAGTEAFF. The chain recombines TRBV5-1 with TRBJ1-1; TRBD1 matches at 9 bases. There are 14 residues in the CDR3. Germline lookup yields CDR1 SGHRS and CDR2 YFSETQ. Germline trimming cut 2 bases from V and 4 bases from J; bases unmatched to any gene: 3. Drawing the rest from reference TRBV5-1 and TRBJ1-1, the complete variable domain is KAGVTQTPRYLIKTRGQQVTLSCSPISGHRSVSWYQQTPGQGLQFLFEYFSETQRNKGNFPGRFSGRQFSNSRSEMNVSTLELGDSALYLCASSLQGAGTEAFFGQGTRLTVV.

The gene calls are TRBV12-3 or TRBV12-4 and TRBJ1-1; D uncertain. V was pared by 6 bases and J by 5 bases, with 13 bases between. The CDR3 runs 13 residues. The chain's CDR3 is CASSPYPGTEAFF. The CDR3 nucleotides are TGTGCCAGCAGCCCCTATCCGGGGACTGAAGCTTTCTTT.

This clone was picked up one time. The rearrangement joins TRBV5-1 to TRBJ1-2, with a weak D call TRBD1 (6 bases). V lost 1 base and J lost 3, with 13 bases in between. CDR3 length: 15 residues. The germline V gene encodes CDR1 SGHRS and CDR2 YFSETQ. CDR3 sequence reads: CASSLMAGADYGYTF. CDR3 in DNA: TGCGCCAGCAGCTTGATGGCGGGGGCCGACTATGGCTACACCTTC.

The V gene is TRBV7-2, the J gene TRBJ1-4, with D tentatively TRBD1 (5 bases). With 4 bases removed from V and 3 bases from J, the gap between germline ends came to 15 bases. The germline gives CDR1 SGHTA, CDR2 FQGNSA. The CDR3 is made up of 16 amino acids. CDR3 loop: CASSSSPGGPNEKLFF. The CDR3 nucleotides read TGTGCCAGCAGCTCATCACCCGGGGGACCTAATGAAAAACTGTTTTTT.

This sequence joins TRBV27 and TRBJ1-5; tentatively, D is TRBD1 (6 bases). The germline CDR1 and CDR2 sequences are MNHEY and SMNVEV (reference sequence). V was cut by 1 base and J by 1 base, with 14 bases left in between. This CDR3 comprises 17 residues. DNA for the CDR3: TGTGCCAGCAGTTTATTCTCCCCAGGGGAGAGCAATCAGCCCCAGCATTTT. Translation gives CASSLFSPGESNQPQHF.

This chain joins TRBV7-9 and TRBJ2-5; 8 nucleotides agree with TRBD2. CDR1 and CDR2 (germline): SEHNR, FQNEAQ (reference sequence). The length of the CDR3 is 13 residues. With V trimmed by 3 bases and J by 4 bases, 1 base remained unmatched. CDR3 amino acids: CASSFSGVETQYF. The CDR3 nucleotides read TGTGCCAGCAGCTTTAGCGGGGTAGAGACCCAGTACTTC.

The chain couples TRBV10-3 to TRBJ1-2; perhaps TRBD1 as D (5 bases). V shed 7 bases and J shed 7 bases, with 10 bases lying between them. CDR3 length equals 11 residues. CDR1 and CDR2 (germline): ENHRY, SYGVKD. The CDR3 is CAITGGGGYTF. The DNA of the CDR3 is TGTGCCATCACCGGGGGGGGTGGCTACACCTTC.

The chain is built from TRBV2 and TRBJ1-5; 8 nucleotides align to TRBD1. V trimming: 10 bases; J trimming: 3 bases; junction bases outside the gene matches: 5. Germline V CDR1 and CDR2: SNHLY, FYNNEI. The CDR3 sequence is 13 residues long. The CDR3 DNA reads TGTGCCACTGGACAGGGTTACAATCAGCCCCAGCATTTT. This codes for CATGQGYNQPQHF.

V and J are TRBV5-1 and TRBJ1-1, with no clear D. Germline CDR1 reads SGHRS; CDR2 reads YFSETQ. V dropped 0 bases and J dropped 4 bases, with 4 bases sitting between them. The CDR3 extends over 12 amino acids. The CDR3 DNA is TGCGCCAGCAGCTTGGAGCGCACTGAAGCTTTCTTT. This translates into CASSLERTEAFF.

The chain uses TRBV5-1 and TRBJ2-1; maybe TRBD2 (5 bases). Germline V gene sequence: CDR1 SGHRS, CDR2 YFSETQ. The CDR3 runs to 15 residues. Trimming shortened V by 4 bases and J by 0 bases, and 11 bases separated the two germline ends. CDR3 sequence: CASSDGMGSYNEQFF. The CDR3 nucleotides are TGCGCCAGCAGCGACGGGATGGGCTCCTACAATGAGCAGTTCTTC.